This TCR beta chain emerged from a study of blood T cells in healthy people across ages. A sample-barcoded 5' primer and a J-beta primer mix were used in a second PCR of roughly 7 to 11 cycles. A template-switch adaptor that had 12 random nucleotides put a tag on each cDNA molecule. TCRdb redid the calling of the 5' RACE reads with MiXCR, one entry per CDR3 protein. The table lists approximately 400,000 distinct CDR3 sequences, about half of them singletons. Study outcomes and limitations: The diversity estimates, figures obtained from one million T cells, were considered underestimates. Naive T cell percentage and TCR beta diversity correlated strongly.

A word on this clonotype: Its antigen is unknown.

The CDR3 spans 12 residues. Germline V CDR1 and CDR2: KGHDR, SFDVKD. Trimming pared 2 bases from V and 13 bases from J, leaving 11 bases between. The total RNA that was extracted per sample amounted to at least 5.5 micrograms. Sequenced sample: blood. The chain couples TRBV24-1 to TRBJ2-4; D is ambiguous. This TCR derives from a man in his fifties or sixties in good health. The CDR3 region is CATSDYWEEQYF. The CDR3 DNA sequence: TGTGCCACCAGTGATTACTGGGAAGAGCAGTACTTC.